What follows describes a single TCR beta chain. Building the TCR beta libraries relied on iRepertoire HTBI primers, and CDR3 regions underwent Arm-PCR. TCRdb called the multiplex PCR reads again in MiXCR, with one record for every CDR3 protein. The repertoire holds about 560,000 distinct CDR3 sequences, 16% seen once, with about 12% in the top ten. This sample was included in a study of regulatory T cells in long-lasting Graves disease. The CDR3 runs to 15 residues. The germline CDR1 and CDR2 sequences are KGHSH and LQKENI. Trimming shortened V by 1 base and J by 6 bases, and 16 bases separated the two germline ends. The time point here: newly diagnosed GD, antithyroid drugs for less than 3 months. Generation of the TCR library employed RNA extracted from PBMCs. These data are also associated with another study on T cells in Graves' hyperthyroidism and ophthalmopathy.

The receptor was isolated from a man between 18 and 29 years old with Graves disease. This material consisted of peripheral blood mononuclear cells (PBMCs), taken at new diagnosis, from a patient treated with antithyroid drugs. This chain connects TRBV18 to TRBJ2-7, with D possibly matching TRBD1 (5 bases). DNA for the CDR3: TGTGCCAGCTCACCACAGGTGGCAGGGCCCGGCGAGCAGTACTTC. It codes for CASSPQVAGPGEQYF.